This TCR beta chain was captured by sequencing in a study of shared clonotypes between healthy human individuals. Trimming stripped 6 bases from V and 0 bases from J, with 23 bases between. Germline loops: CDR1 GTSNPN, CDR2 SVGIG (reference sequence). The CDR3 consists of 17 residues. It was across several immunoSEQ plates that each subset's genomic DNA was evenly split. Data came from immunoSEQ multiplex PCR; TCRdb stores just in-frame clones and leaves some out. Seen here are roughly 660,000 clones, about 92% observed once, and the top ten hold 30% to 35%. Sequencing used memory CD8+ T cells from PBMCs. The sample's subset: CD45RO+ cells pooled with CCR7-negative TemRA cells. This chain links TRBV30 with TRBJ1-1; possible D gene TRBD1, 6 bases. The clonotype originates from a man between 18 and 29 years old in good health. Some clones in this sample may be carry-over from other donors' samples. In DNA form, the CDR3 reads TGTGCCTGCGCGTGGAGGGGGTATGTAGGCCTGAACACTGAAGCTTTCTTT. Its translation: CACAWRGYVGLNTEAFF.